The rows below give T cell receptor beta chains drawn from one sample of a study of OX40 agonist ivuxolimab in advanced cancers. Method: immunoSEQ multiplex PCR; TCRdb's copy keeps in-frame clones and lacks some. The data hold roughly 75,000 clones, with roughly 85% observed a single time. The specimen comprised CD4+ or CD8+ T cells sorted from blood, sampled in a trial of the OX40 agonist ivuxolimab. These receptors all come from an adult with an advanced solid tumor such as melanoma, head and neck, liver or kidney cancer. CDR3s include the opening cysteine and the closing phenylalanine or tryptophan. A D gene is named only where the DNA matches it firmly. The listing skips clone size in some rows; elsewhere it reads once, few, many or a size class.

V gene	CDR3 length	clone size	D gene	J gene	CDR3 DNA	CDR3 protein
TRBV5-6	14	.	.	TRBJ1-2	TGTGCCAGCAGCTTGGGAACGCGGGTCTATGGCTACACCTTC	CASSLGTRVYGYTF
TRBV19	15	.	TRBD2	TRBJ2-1	TGTGCCAGTAGTATAGGACTAGCGGGAGACAATGAGCAGTTCTTC	CASSIGLAGDNEQFF
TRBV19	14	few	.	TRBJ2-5	TGTGCCAGTAGTATTGGGGGGCGCGCTGAGACCCAGTACTTC	CASSIGGRAETQYF
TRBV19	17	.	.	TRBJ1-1	TGTGCCAGTAGTACTGGGACCGGGGCCCTTATGAACACTGAAGCTTTCTTT	CASSTGTGALMNTEAFF
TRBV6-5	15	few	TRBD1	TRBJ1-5	TGTGCCAGCAGGGTACAGGGGGGCAGCAATCAGCCCCAGCATTTT	CASRVQGGSNQPQHF
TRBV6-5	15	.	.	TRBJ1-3	TGTGCCAGCAGTCAACAGGTCCTCTCTGGAAACACCATATATTTT	CASSQQVLSGNTIYF
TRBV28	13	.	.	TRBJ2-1	TGTGCCAGCCACGGGGAATTCTACAATGAGCAGTTCTTC	CASHGEFYNEQFF
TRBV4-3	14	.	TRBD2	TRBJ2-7	TGCGCCAGCAGCCAGTTAGCGGGGGGCTACGAGCAGTACTTC	CASSQLAGGYEQYF
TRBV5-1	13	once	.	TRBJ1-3	TGCGCCAGCAGCAGTGACTCTGGAAACACCATATATTTT	CASSSDSGNTIYF
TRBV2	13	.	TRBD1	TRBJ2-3	TGTGCCAGCAGGGACAGGGCCCCAGATACGCAGTATTTT	CASRDRAPDTQYF
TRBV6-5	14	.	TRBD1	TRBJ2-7	TGTGCCAGCGCCACGGACAGGCCTCCCTACGAGCAGTACTTC	CASATDRPPYEQYF
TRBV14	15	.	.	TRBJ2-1	TGTGCCAGCAGCCCGCTGGTTCCGGGGAGGAATGAGCAGTTCTTC	CASSPLVPGRNEQFF
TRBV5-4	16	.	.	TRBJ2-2	TGTGCCAGCAGCTTGGGGGACATCCAGAACACCGGGGAGCTGTTTTTT	CASSLGDIQNTGELFF
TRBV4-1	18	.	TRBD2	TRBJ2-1	TGCGCCAGCAGCCAAGTCTCGCGGGGGGGTATCCGTCACAATGAGCAGTTCTTC	CASSQVSRGGIRHNEQFF
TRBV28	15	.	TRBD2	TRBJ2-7	TGTGCCAGCCGGTACCATAGCGGGGGCTCTGGGGAGCAGTACTTC	CASRYHSGGSGEQYF
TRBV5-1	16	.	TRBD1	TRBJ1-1	TGCGCCAGCAGCCCCGGGACAGGCAGGGTCGTGACTGAAGCTTTCTTT	CASSPGTGRVVTEAFF
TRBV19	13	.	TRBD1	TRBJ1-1	TGTGCCAGTAGCCAGGGGGCGAACACTGAAGCTTTCTTT	CASSQGANTEAFF
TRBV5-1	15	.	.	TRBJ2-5	TGCGCCAGCAGCTTGGAGGGGACGCCACAAAAGACCCAGTACTTC	CASSLEGTPQKTQYF
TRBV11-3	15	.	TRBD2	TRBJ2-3	TGTGCCAGCAGCCGGCGGGGGGGCCCCACAGATACGCAGTATTTT	CASSRRGGPTDTQYF
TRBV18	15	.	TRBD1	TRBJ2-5	TGTGCCAGCTCACCCCGGGACAGGGGAGTAGAGACCCAGTACTTC	CASSPRDRGVETQYF
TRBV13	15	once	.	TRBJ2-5	TGTGCCAGCAGCCTTCAACTAGGGGAACAAGAGACCCAGTACTTC	CASSLQLGEQETQYF
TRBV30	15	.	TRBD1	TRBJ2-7	TGTGCCTGGACCCCGGACAGGGGAAGCTCCTACGAGCAGTACTTC	CAWTPDRGSSYEQYF
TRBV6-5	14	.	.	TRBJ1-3	TGTGCCAGCAGATCAGACAGCCATGGAAACACCATATATTTT	CASRSDSHGNTIYF
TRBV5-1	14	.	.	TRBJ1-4	TGCGCCAGCAGCTTGGAACAGCCCAATGAAAAACTGTTTTTT	CASSLEQPNEKLFF
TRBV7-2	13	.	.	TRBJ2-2	TGTGCCAGCAGCTTAATAGGGGCCGGGGAGCTGTTTTTT	CASSLIGAGELFF
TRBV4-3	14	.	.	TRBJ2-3	TGCGCCAGCAGCCCCCGGGACAGCACAGATACGCAGTATTTT	CASSPRDSTDTQYF
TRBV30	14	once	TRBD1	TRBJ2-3	TGTGCCTGGCGGCCGGGACAGGGGGCGGATACGCAGTATTTT	CAWRPGQGADTQYF
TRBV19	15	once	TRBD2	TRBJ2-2	TGTGCCAGTGCCGGTCGGGGGGGCAGCACCGGGGAGCTGTTTTTT	CASAGRGGSTGELFF
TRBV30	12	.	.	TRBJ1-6	TGTGCCTGGTCGGACGGGGATCGGCCCCTCCACTTT	CAWSDGDRPLHF
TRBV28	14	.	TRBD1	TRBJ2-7	TGTGCCAGCAGTCTCGGACAGGACCGCTACGAGCAGTACTTC	CASSLGQDRYEQYF
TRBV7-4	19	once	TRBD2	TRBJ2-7	TGTGCCAGCAGCTCTTCAGCACATCGGGAGGGAGTGATTAACTACGAGCAGTACTTC	CASSSSAHREGVINYEQYF
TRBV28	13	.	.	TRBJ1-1	TGTGCCAGCAGACTCGACGGCTACACTGAAGCTTTCTTT	CASRLDGYTEAFF
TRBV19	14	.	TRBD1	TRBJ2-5	TGTGCCAGTAGCCCAGGACAGGGATGGGAGACCCAGTACTTC	CASSPGQGWETQYF
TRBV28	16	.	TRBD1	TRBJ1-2	TGTGCCAGCAGTCCCATGACAACGGGACAGGTTTGGGGCTACACCTTC	CASSPMTTGQVWGYTF
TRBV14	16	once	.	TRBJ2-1	TGTGCCAGCAGCCAAGGGACGCAAGGGACGTTGAATGAGCAGTTCTTC	CASSQGTQGTLNEQFF
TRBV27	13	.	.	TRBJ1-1	TGTGCCAGCAGTCAAAGCGAATGGACTGAAGCTTTCTTT	CASSQSEWTEAFF
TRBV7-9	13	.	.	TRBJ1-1	TGTGCCAGCAGCGAGCTGGGGAACACTGAAGCTTTCTTT	CASSELGNTEAFF
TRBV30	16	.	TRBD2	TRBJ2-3	TGTGCCTGGAGTGTTCCGCGCGGGGGGGCCAAAGATACGCAGTATTTT	CAWSVPRGGAKDTQYF
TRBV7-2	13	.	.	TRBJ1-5	TGTGCCAGCAGCTTAGCAGGGGGTCAGCCCCAGCATTTT	CASSLAGGQPQHF
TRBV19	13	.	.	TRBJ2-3	TGTGCCGCTGGGTCCGGGGCGCGGGGTACGCAGTATTTT	CAAGSGARGTQYF
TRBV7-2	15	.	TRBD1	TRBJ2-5	TGTGCCAGCAGCCCTCAGGGGGCCCCTTTTGAGACCCAGTACTTC	CASSPQGAPFETQYF
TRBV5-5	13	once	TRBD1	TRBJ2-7	TGTGCCAGCACCAGGGACAGTGGCTACGAGCAGTACTTC	CASTRDSGYEQYF
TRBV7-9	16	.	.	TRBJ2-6	TGTGCCAGCAGCCTCGGACAGTACTCTGGGGCCAACGTCCTGACTTTC	CASSLGQYSGANVLTF
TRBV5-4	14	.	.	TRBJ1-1	TGTGCCAGCAGCTTGGTGGGCTCGAACACTGAAGCTTTCTTT	CASSLVGSNTEAFF
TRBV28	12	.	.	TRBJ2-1	TGTGCCGCCGAGGGGGGCCTCAATGAGCAGTTCTTC	CAAEGGLNEQFF
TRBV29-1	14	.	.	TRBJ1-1	TGCAGCGTTGAAGATCCAGTCAGGACGGATGAAGCTTTCTTT	CSVEDPVRTDEAFF
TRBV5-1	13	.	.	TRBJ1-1	TGCGCCAGCAGCTGGGACCGTGACACTGAAGCTTTCTTT	CASSWDRDTEAFF
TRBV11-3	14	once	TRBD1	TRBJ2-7	TGTGCCAGCAGCTTCCGACAGGGGACGGGGGAGCAGTACTTC	CASSFRQGTGEQYF
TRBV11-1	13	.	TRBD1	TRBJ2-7	TGTGCCAGCAGCTTCCGACAGGGGTACGAGCAGTACTTC	CASSFRQGYEQYF
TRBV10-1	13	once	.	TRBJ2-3	TGCGCCAGCAGTGTTCGGGAAGGAGATACGCAGTATTTT	CASSVREGDTQYF
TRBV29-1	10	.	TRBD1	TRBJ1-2	TGCAGCGTCGAGAGACAGGGTGCGACCTTC	CSVERQGATF
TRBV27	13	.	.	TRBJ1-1	TGTGCCAGCAGTTTAAAGGGGTACACTGAAGCTTTCTTT	CASSLKGYTEAFF
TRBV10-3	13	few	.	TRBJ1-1	TGTGCCATCAGTGTCGCGGGGGCGACTGAAGCTTTCTTT	CAISVAGATEAFF
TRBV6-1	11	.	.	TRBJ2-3	TGTGCCAGCAGTGAAGTAGATACGCAGTATTTT	CASSEVDTQYF
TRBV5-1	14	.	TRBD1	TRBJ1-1	TGCGCCAGCAGCCCAACAGGGGCAAGAACTGAAGCTTTCTTT	CASSPTGARTEAFF
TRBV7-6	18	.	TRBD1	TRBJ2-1	TGTGCCAGCAGCCCCTCGGGCGATAGACAGGGCGGTTACAATGAGCAGTTCTTC	CASSPSGDRQGGYNEQFF
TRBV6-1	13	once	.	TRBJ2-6	TGTGCCAGCAGTTCGACTGGGGCCAACGTCCTGACTTTC	CASSSTGANVLTF
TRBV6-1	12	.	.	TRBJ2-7	TGTGCCAGCAGTGAATCAATTTACGAGCAGTACTTC	CASSESIYEQYF
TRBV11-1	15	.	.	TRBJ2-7	TGTGCCAGCAGCTTAGAAACTAGCCGGTACTACGAGCAGTACTTC	CASSLETSRYYEQYF
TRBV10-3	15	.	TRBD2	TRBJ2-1	TGTGCCATCAGTGCGGCGGGGGGGCTCAACAATGAGCAGTTCTTC	CAISAAGGLNNEQFF